This T cell receptor beta chain is drawn from a study of T-cell reconstitution after alpha-beta-depleted transplantation in children. Whole-study findings and limits: About two months after transplant, alpha-beta T cells reportedly came from several hundred expanded graft clones. Counts and diversity of T cells one year after transplant came mostly from newly produced T cells.

In regard to this clonotype: Its antigen remains unknown.

The CDR3 is 12 amino acids. V shed 6 bases and J shed 2 bases, with 8 bases lying between them. Looked up from germline, CDR1 is MDHEN and CDR2 is SYDVKM. Unique molecular identifiers tagged the TCRbeta library. MiXCR, run by TCRdb on the PCR reads, gives a single entry per CDR3 protein. The sample lists about 580,000 distinct CDR3 sequences; more than 20% were seen once. The chain joins TRBV28 to TRBJ2-7; possibly TRBD1 or TRBD2 for D (5 bases each). The TCR originated in a boy less than two years old who had a stem cell transplant for acute myeloid leukemia, so the T cells may come from the graft donor. The input for sequencing was PBMCs, mostly from graft donor cells, taken 360 days after TCRalphabeta/CD19-depleted stem cell transplant. CDR3 bases: TGTGCCAGCAGCACGGGACCCTACGAGCAGTACGTC. Protein sequence: CASSTGPYEQYV.